This TCR beta chain was sequenced during a study of blood T cells in healthy people across ages (dated by TCRdb to about 2015). Regarding the study in general: In model experiments, roughly one uniquely barcoded TCR beta cDNA molecule per two T cells was captured by template switching. Age-related changes in TCR beta repertoire diversity were measured in the study by deep sequencing normalized with unique cDNA molecular identifiers. Four age groups were formed from the donors: young (average 16 years), middle-aged (around 41), aged (over 55) and long-lived (around 80). To avoid experimental bias, donors of different ages were spread randomly across the sequencing lanes. Using the same blood draw, the study looked at two additional independent replicas of 1 million unique cDNA reads for two donors, one aged 18 to 30 and the other aged 80 or older.

The library was produced with 5' RACE. Sequencing was carried out with an Illumina HiSeq 2500. A second PCR of roughly 7 to 11 cycles was run with a J-beta primer mix and a sample-barcoded 5' primer. A template-switch 5' adaptor carrying 12 random nucleotides introduced a unique molecular identifier onto each TCR beta cDNA molecule. Each sample yielded at least 3 million CDR3-containing paired-end reads. First-strand cDNA synthesis was performed from all RNA using the Mint cDNA synthesis kit, with priming by a TRBC-specific oligonucleotide. Following uracil-DNA glycosylase treatment, all cDNA underwent a first 18-cycle PCR with the universal primers M1SS and BC2_uni_R. The authors' pipeline ran thus. For normalization, 1 million high-quality reads were randomly selected from each sample, with every read carrying a distinct molecular identifier. Instead of being binned into consensus sequences, reads that shared molecular identifiers were thrown out. MiTCR, run with a Q25 quality threshold and the strictest error-elimination algorithm, handled CDR3 identification, clonotype clustering and error correction. A nonparametric unseen species model with Euler transformation was used to estimate lower-bound total TCR beta diversity. Using fastp at Q25 and MiXCR, TCRdb reprocessed the public reads and kept productive beta chains. Rows with a matching CDR3 protein are joined into one entry that keeps the most common DNA and genes. For this entry, the V and J calls and clone size follow TCRdb and not the study's own pipeline. The sample contains about 970,000 distinct CDR3 sequences, 51% of them found a single time. Roughly 23% of the sample rests with the top ten.

In this sample, this clonotype turned up a few times. The target of this receptor is not known. Per-base quality was not reported, and no clone a single base away is much larger than it. Systemically healthy Caucasian individuals from Russia, around 39 in total and aged roughly 6 to 100 years, were included as donors. Each donor gave 9.5 to 10 milliliters of peripheral blood, drawn into EDTA-treated Vacutainer tubes. Ficoll-Paque density-gradient centrifugation was used to isolate PBMCs, with at least 7 million per sample. Trizol reagent was used to extract total RNA from the PBMCs, yielding at least 5 micrograms per sample. Naive CD45RAhigh/CD27high T cell percentages were measured by flow cytometry on a PBMC aliquot from every donor. V is shortened by 4 bases, J by 3 bases, and the region joining them spans 9 bases. The CDR3 measures 12 amino acids from cysteine to phenylalanine. Just the 36-base CDR3 DNA is kept, in frame starting at base 1. From the germline V gene, CDR1 is SQVTM and CDR2 is ANQGSEA.

Summary of the overall study and its limitations: The long-lived group showed more naive CD4+ T cells, fewer expanded clones and increased TCR diversity than the aged group, suggesting age selection. Because donor CMV infection status was unknown, age-related changes in expanded clonotypes were potentially confounded. There was a strong correlation between observed TCR beta diversity and the percentage of naive T cells measured by flow cytometry. Estimates of total diversity from one million sequenced T cells were regarded as lower bounds and underestimates. Observed TCR beta diversity per million T cells fell roughly linearly with age, and a significant reduction was already apparent by age around 39. Bulk unsorted PBMC profiling prevented conclusive comparison of naive and antigen-experienced compartments.

The TCR comes from a woman in her fifties or sixties in good health. Sequenced material: blood. The chain links TRBV29-1 with TRBJ1-2; TRBD1 is a possible D gene, resting on 5 matching bases. CDR3 protein: CSVAEQDYGYTF. The sequenced DNA: TGCAGCGTTGCAGAACAGGACTATGGCTACACCTTC.